Ten or more counts support the clone carrying this TCR beta chain. Its antigen is currently unknown. Amplified regions were TCR beta CDR3 sequences from RNA transcripts. HTBI primers drove first-round RT-PCR of the TCR CDR3. TCRdb re-called the multiplex PCR reads with MiXCR, one entry per CDR3 protein. The table records around 600,000 distinct CDR3 sequences, 45% of them present only once. This entry comes from a study of T cells in Graves' hyperthyroidism and ophthalmopathy. Used for diagnoses were clinical symptoms, serum thyroxine and TRAb, thyroid ultrasound and orbital computed tomography. This CDR3 comprises 11 residues. V was cut by 3 bases and J by 11 bases, with 10 bases left in between. CDR1 SGHVS and CDR2 FNYEAQ come from the germline V gene. General observations from the study: Ophthalmopathy, which appeared later, was predicted by the model a median approximately 6.7 months before onset. Within blood appeared most thyroid clonotypes that had expanded above 0.001. A model of 13 V-J features distinguished ophthalmopathy from stable hyperthyroidism.

J is TRBJ2-5 and V is TRBV7-6; D unresolved. Sequenced input: peripheral blood or thyroid tissue (not recorded which). The sequence came from an adult man with Graves' disease, either hyperthyroidism or ophthalmopathy (not recorded which). In DNA, the CDR3 is TGTGCCAGCAGCTTCGGACCCAAACAGTACTTC. Translation: CASSFGPKQYF.